What follows are 16 T cell receptor beta chains derived from one specimen sequenced in a study of blood T cell repertoires in COVID-19. Profiled with immunoSEQ multiplex PCR; TCRdb holds only in-frame clones, not every one. The sample lists roughly 230,000 clones, about four fifths occurring once. Sequences were obtained from PBMCs or T cells enriched from blood (not recorded which). These TCRs come from a man aged 50-59 years who had recovered from COVID-19.

This sequence joins TRBV5-8 and TRBJ2-2; possibly TRBD2 for D (6 bases). Germline V lookup: CDR1 SGHTS, CDR2 YDEGEE. This CDR3 has 15 residues. Trimming removed 4 bases at V and 1 base at J, with 11 bases between. CDR3 sequence reads: CASSRGLKNTGELFF. CDR3 bases: TGTGCCAGCAGCCGGGGACTTAAGAACACCGGGGAGCTGTTTTTT.

This sequence joins TRBV7-9 and TRBJ2-7, with 8 bases identical to TRBD2. The CDR3 spans 14 residues. After removal of 6 bases from V and 4 bases from J, the junction contained 8 bases not matched to a gene. CDR1 SEHNR and CDR2 FQNEAQ come from the germline V gene (reference sequence). CDR3 protein: CASRDDGREYEQYF. The CDR3, as DNA: TGTGCCAGCAGGGACGACGGGAGGGAGTACGAGCAGTACTTC.

The chain recombines TRBV28 with TRBJ2-3, with 13 bases aligning to TRBD2. The CDR3 length is 16 residues. Germline loops: CDR1 MDHEN, CDR2 SYDVKM. Trimming took 4 bases from V and 5 from J; bases not matched to a gene: 6. The chain's CDR3 is CASSSRGLAGLDTQYF. The CDR3 DNA sequence: TGTGCCAGCAGTTCTAGGGGACTAGCGGGGTTAGATACGCAGTATTTT. Variable domain in full (rest from reference TRBV28 and TRBJ2-3): DVKVTQSSRYLVKRTGEKVFLECVQDMDHENMFWYRQDPGLGLRLIYFSYDVKMKEKGDIPEGYSVSREKKERFSLILESASTNQTSMYLCASSSRGLAGLDTQYFGPGTRLTVL.

Many counts were recorded for this clone. The CDR3 protein is CASSYQGSSIAGELFF. Written as DNA, the CDR3 is TGTGCCAGCAGTTATCAGGGCTCTTCCATTGCCGGGGAGCTGTTTTTT. V is TRBV7-2 and J is TRBJ2-2; the D gene is possibly TRBD1 (5 bases). Deletions cut 6 bases from V and 6 bases from J, with 20 bases between. This CDR3 has 16 residues. CDR1 and CDR2 (germline): SGHTA, FQGNSA.

CDR3 protein: CASSLDPTFPQHF. The CDR3 DNA sequence: TGTGCCAGCAGCTTAGACCCTACCTTCCCCCAGCATTTT. The chain employs TRBV7-2 and TRBJ1-5; D not certain. The CDR3 is made up of 13 amino acids. Trimming took off 1 base at V and 10 bases at J, with 11 bases between the two ends. Per the germline V gene, CDR1 is SGHTA and CDR2 is FQGNSA.

The chain employs TRBV18 and TRBJ2-3, with 11 bases lining up with TRBD2. J gave up 2 bases and V 3 bases, and 4 bases lay outside the gene matches. The CDR3 loop spans 16 amino acids. Germline values: CDR1 KGHSH, CDR2 LQKENI. CDR3 amino acids: CASSPSTSGITDTQYF. The CDR3 DNA is TGTGCCAGCTCACCTTCGACTAGCGGGATCACAGATACGCAGTATTTT.

The V and J genes are TRBV11-2 and TRBJ2-7; perhaps TRBD1 as D (6 bases). Trimming left V 6 bases short and J 0 bases short, with 12 bases between. The V gene's germline CDR1 is SGHAT and CDR2 FQNNGV. The CDR3 has 14 residues. Here the CDR3 reads CASSIQGYSYEQYF. Written as DNA, the CDR3 is TGTGCCAGCAGTATCCAGGGGTACTCCTACGAGCAGTACTTC.

This rearrangement joins TRBV18 to TRBJ1-1; TRBD1 matches 7 bases. V shed 3 bases, J shed 6 bases, and the junction held 10 bases outside the gene matches. Per the germline V gene, CDR1 is KGHSH and CDR2 is LQKENI. The CDR3 runs to 15 residues. CDR3 sequence: CASSPAPGQSSEAFF. Written as DNA, the CDR3 is TGTGCCAGCTCACCCGCCCCGGGACAGAGTTCTGAAGCTTTCTTT.

Only one count was recorded for this clone. The chain uses TRBV27 and TRBJ2-3; 8 nucleotides line up with TRBD1. The V and J ends lost 6 bases and 3 bases, in that order; junction bases with no gene match: 8. This CDR3 contains 15 residues. Germline assignment: CDR1 MNHEY and CDR2 SMNVEV (reference sequence). The CDR3 sequence: CASSRQGHGTDTQYF. CDR3 bases: TGTGCCAGCAGCCGACAGGGGCACGGGACAGATACGCAGTATTTT.

The V gene is TRBV5-1, the J gene TRBJ2-5, with 8 bases that match TRBD1. In germline, CDR1 is SGHRS, CDR2 YFSETQ. The CDR3 sequence is 15 residues long. Germline trimming cut 3 bases from V and 2 bases from J; bases unmatched to any gene: 6. The CDR3 spells CASSWGTGLQETQYF. CDR3 DNA sequence: TGCGCCAGCAGCTGGGGGACAGGTCTACAAGAGACCCAGTACTTC.

The chain employs TRBV12-5 and TRBJ2-3; D is perhaps TRBD1 (6 bases). The V end lost 4 bases, the J end lost 3 bases, and 17 bases lay between the germline ends. The CDR3 is made up of 16 amino acids. Looked up from germline, CDR1 is LGHNT and CDR2 is FRNRAP. CDR3 residues: CASGSGDQASTDTQYF. The CDR3 DNA follows: TGTGCTAGTGGTTCAGGGGACCAGGCCAGTACAGATACGCAGTATTTT.

The chain employs TRBV7-9 and TRBJ1-1; maybe TRBD1 (5 bases). Per germline, CDR1 SEHNR and CDR2 FQNEAQ (reference sequence). Trimming removed 5 bases from V and 7 bases from J, with 14 bases in between. This CDR3 contains 13 residues. The CDR3: CASSPSGGGEAFF. In nucleotides, the CDR3 is TGTGCCAGCAGCCCTTCGGGGGGGGGTGAAGCTTTCTTT. Complete variable domain (other parts from reference TRBV7-9 and TRBJ1-1): DTGVSQNPRHKITKRGQNVTFRCDPISEHNRLYWYRQTLGQGPEFLTYFQNEAQLEKSRLLSDRFSAERPKGSFSTLEIQRTEQGDSAMYLCASSPSGGGEAFFGQGTRLTVV.

The chain joins TRBV2 to TRBJ1-2; 7 bases match TRBD1. Per the germline V gene, CDR1 is SNHLY and CDR2 is FYNNEI. The CDR3 is 14 residues long. The trim removed 9 bases at V and 5 bases at J, leaving 12 bases unmatched. This CDR3 is CARAPGRGRYGYTF. The CDR3 region has the DNA TGTGCCAGGGCTCCGGGCAGGGGGAGATATGGCTACACCTTC.

This chain links TRBV4-1 with TRBJ1-1, with D possibly matching TRBD1 (6 bases). Germline-derived CDR1 and CDR2 are MGHRA and YSYEKL. The CDR3 is 16 amino acids. Trimming took off 1 base at V and 0 bases at J, with 12 bases between the two ends. CDR3 sequence (DNA): TGCGCCAGCAGCCAAGGGGGGCGGGGGGTGAACACTGAAGCTTTCTTT. It yields the protein CASSQGGRGVNTEAFF.

This chain links TRBV10-1 with TRBJ2-3, with 7 bases aligning to TRBD1. This CDR3 region has 15 residues. Trimming removed 6 bases from V and 2 bases from J; junction bases left unmatched: 8. Germline assignment: CDR1 WNHNN and CDR2 SYGVQD (reference sequence). The CDR3: CASSDRQGFTDTQYF. The CDR3 DNA follows: TGCGCCAGCAGCGACCGACAGGGCTTCACAGATACGCAGTATTTT.

V and J are TRBV1 and TRBJ2-7; TRBD1 reflects the table's D call only, with no check against the DNA. TRBV1 counts as a pseudogene. The CDR3 spans 16 residues. CDR3 DNA sequence: TGCACCAGCAGCCACCCTCCCTGGGACAGGGGCAACGAGCAGTACTTC. Its translation: CTSSHPPWDRGNEQYF.